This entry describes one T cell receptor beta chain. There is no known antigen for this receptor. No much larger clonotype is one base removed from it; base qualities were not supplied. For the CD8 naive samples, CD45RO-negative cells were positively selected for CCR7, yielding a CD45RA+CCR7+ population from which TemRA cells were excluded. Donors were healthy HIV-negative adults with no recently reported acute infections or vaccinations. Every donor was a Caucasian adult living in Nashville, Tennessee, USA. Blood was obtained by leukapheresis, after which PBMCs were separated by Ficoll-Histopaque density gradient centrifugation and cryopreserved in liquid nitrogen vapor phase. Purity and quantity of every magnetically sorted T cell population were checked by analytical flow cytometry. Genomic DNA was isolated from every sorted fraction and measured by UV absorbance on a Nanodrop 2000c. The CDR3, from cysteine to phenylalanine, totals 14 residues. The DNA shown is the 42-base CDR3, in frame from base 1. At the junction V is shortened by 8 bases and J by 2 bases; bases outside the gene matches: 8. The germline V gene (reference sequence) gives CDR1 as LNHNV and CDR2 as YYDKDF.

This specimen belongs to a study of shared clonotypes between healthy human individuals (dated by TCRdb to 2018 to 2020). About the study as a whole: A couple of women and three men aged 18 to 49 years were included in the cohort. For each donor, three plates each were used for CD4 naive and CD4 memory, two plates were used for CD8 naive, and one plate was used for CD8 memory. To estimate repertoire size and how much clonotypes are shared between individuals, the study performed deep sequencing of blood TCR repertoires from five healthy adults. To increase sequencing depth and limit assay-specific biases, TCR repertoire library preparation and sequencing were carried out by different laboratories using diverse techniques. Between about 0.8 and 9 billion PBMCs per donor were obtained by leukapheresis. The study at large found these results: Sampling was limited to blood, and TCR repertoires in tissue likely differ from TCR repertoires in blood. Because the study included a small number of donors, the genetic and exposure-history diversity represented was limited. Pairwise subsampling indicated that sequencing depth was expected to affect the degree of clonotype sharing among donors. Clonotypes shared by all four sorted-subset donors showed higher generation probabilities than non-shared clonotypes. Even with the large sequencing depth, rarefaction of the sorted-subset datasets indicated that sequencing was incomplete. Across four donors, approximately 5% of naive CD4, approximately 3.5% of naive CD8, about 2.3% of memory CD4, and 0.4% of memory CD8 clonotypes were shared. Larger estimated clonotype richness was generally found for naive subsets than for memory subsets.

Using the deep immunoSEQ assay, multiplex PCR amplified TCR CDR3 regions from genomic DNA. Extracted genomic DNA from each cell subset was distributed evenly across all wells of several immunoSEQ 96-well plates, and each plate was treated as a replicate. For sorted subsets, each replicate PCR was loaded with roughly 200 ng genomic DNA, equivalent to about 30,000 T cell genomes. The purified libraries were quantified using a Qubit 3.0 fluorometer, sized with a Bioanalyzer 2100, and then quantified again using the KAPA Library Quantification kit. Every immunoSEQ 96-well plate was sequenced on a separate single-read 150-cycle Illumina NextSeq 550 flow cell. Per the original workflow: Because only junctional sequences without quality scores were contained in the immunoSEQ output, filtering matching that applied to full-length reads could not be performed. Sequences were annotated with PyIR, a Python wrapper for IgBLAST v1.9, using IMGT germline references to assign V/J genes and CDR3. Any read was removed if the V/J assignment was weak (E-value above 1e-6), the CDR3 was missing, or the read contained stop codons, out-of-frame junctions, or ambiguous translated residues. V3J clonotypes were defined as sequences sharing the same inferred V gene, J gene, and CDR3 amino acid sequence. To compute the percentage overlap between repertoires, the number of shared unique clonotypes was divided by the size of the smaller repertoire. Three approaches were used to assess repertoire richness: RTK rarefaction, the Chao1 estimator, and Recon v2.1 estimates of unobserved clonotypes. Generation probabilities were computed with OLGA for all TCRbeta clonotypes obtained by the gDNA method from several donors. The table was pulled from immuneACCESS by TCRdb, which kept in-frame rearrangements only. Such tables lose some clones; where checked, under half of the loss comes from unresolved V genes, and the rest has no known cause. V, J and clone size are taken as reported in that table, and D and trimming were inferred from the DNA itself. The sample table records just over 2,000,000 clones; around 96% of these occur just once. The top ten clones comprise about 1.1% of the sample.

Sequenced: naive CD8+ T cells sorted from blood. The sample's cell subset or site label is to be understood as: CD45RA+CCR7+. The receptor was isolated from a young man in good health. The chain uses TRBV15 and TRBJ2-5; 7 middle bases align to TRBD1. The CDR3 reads CATSPDRIQETQYF. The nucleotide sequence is TGTGCCACCTCACCGGACAGGATACAAGAGACCCAGTACTTC.